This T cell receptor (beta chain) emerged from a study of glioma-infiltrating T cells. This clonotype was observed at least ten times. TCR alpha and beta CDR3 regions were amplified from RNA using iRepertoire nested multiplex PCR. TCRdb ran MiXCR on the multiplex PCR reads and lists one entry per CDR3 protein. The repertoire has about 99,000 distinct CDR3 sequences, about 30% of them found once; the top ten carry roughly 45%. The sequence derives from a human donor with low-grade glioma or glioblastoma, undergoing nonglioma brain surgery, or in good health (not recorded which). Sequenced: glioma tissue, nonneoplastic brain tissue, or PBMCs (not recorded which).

The chain's CDR3 is CATSRREGLNTEAFF. The CDR3 DNA reads as TGTGCCACCAGCAGACGGGAGGGCTTGAACACTGAAGCTTTCTTT. The J gene is TRBJ1-1, the V gene TRBV15; no reliable D call. Trimming cost V 2 bases and J 0 bases, with 10 bases left between them. The CDR3 has 15 amino acids. Per the germline V gene, CDR1 is LNHNV and CDR2 is YYDKDF (reference sequence).